The present TCR beta chain was sequenced within a study of blood T cell repertoires in COVID-19. TCRdb keeps only in-frame clones here, not all; method: immunoSEQ multiplex PCR. There are 150,000 to 200,000 clones in the sample; about 92% occur only once, and about 2% lies in the top ten. A Seattle source enrolled patients during active infection and followed them longitudinally. This clone was recorded once. The CDR3 sequence is 15 residues long. Germline-derived CDR1 and CDR2 are KGHSH and LQKENI. V was cut by 6 bases and J by 2 bases, with 16 bases left in between. The source is a woman aged 55-70 years with COVID-19, enrolled during active disease. The chain carries TRBV18 and TRBJ2-5, with D tentatively TRBD1 (6 bases). The sequenced material came from peripheral blood. CDR3 sequence: CASSTTGVIQETQYF. CDR3 DNA: TGTGCCAGCTCCACGACAGGAGTGATACAAGAGACCCAGTACTTC. Complete variable domain (other parts from reference TRBV18 and TRBJ2-5): NAGVMQNPRHLVRRRGQEARLRCSPMKGHSHVYWYRQLPEEGLKFMVYLQKENIIDESGMPKERFSAEFPKEGPSILRIQQVVRGDSAAYFCASSTTGVIQETQYFGPGTRLLVL.